This T cell receptor (beta chain) was sequenced for a study of T cell responses to AZD1222 COVID-19 vaccine. General observations from the study: Once two AZD1222 doses were given, Spike-specific TCR breadth and depth went up. In a largely white British group with more females than males, clonal diversity was possibly underestimated.

The CDR3 is made up of 14 amino acids. Germline lookup yields CDR1 LGHDT and CDR2 YNNKEL (reference sequence). V lost 1 base and J lost 5; bases outside the gene matches: 4. In the case of this clone: Its antigen is unknown.

Only in-frame clones appear in the TCRdb table, and some are missing; sequencing was by immunoSEQ multiplex PCR. This sample yields 180,000 or so clones, of which just under 95% are seen a single time; roughly 1% belongs to the top ten. The specimen was peripheral blood, collected 28 days after the second dose of the MenACWY control vaccine. The TCR sequence derives from an adult who received the MenACWY meningococcal vaccine as a control. V and J are TRBV3-1 (or the pseudogene TRBV3-2) and TRBJ1-2; 7 positions match TRBD1. CDR3 residues: CASSQAGGGYGYTF. In DNA, the CDR3 is TGTGCCAGCAGCCAAGCAGGGGGTGGATATGGCTACACCTTC.